The 24 T cell receptor beta chains listed next were all sequenced from one sample in a study of spatial heterogeneity in lung cancer. Study-wide points: Tumoral mutation counts were tracked by counts of expanded intratumoral alpha and beta TCRs.

As for time point: sample taken at primary tumor resection. Antigens for these TCRs are unknown. TCRdb reanalysed the 5' RACE reads using MiXCR and keeps one entry per CDR3 protein. The sample has 8,000 to 9,500 distinct CDR3 sequences; 2.9% are singletons. Source: lung tumor tissue, taken at surgery. Receptor source: a male donor with early-stage non-small cell lung cancer.

By proportion, this clonotype is medium-sized (0.01 to 0.1%). The V and J genes are TRBV20-1 and TRBJ2-5; 8 bases fit TRBD2. Germline V gene sequence: CDR1 DFQATT, CDR2 SNEGSKA (reference sequence). The CDR3 extends over 16 amino acids. J was trimmed by 2 bases and V by 0 bases; bases with no gene match: 8. The CDR3 bases are TGCAGTGCTAGAGATCTCAAGCGGGGGACTCAAGAGACCCAGTACTTC. Translated: CSARDLKRGTQETQYF.

This clonotype is medium-sized (0.01 to 0.1%) within its sample. This chain uses TRBV6-5 with TRBJ1-5, with D unresolved. CDR1 is MNHEY and CDR2 is SVGAGI in the germline V gene. Trimming took off 6 bases at V and 9 bases at J, with 18 bases between the two ends. The CDR3 extends over 14 amino acids. The CDR3 loop reads CASSPDPERRPQHF. In DNA, the CDR3 is TGTGCCAGCAGCCCCGACCCTGAGAGGCGGCCCCAGCATTTT.

Only a few counts were recorded for this clonotype. The V call is TRBV19, the J call TRBJ1-4; no clear D gene. V lost 7 bases and J lost 2, with 14 bases in between. The CDR3 covers 15 residues. Germline V lookup: CDR1 LNHDA, CDR2 SQIVND (reference sequence). CDR3 amino acids: CASKSGSRTNEKLFF. The CDR3 DNA is TGTGCCAGTAAGTCGGGGAGCCGGACTAATGAAAAACTGTTTTTT.

This clonotype counts as medium-sized. The V gene is TRBV20-1, the J gene TRBJ1-1; D may be TRBD1 (5 bases). Looked up from germline, CDR1 is DFQATT and CDR2 is SNEGSKA (reference sequence). CDR3 length: 13 residues. Trimming shortened V by 5 bases and J by 6 bases, and 16 bases separated the two germline ends. The CDR3 coding sequence is TGCAGTGCTGGGGGAGGTGGCCTGGCTGAAGCTTTCTTT. Amino acids: CSAGGGGLAEAFF.

This clonotype has ten or more counts. J is TRBJ2-5 and V is TRBV5-1, with a tentative D call TRBD1 (6 bases). CDR1 SGHRS and CDR2 YFSETQ come from the germline V gene. The V gene lost 5 bases and the J gene lost 5 bases, with 16 bases spanning the gap. The CDR3 is 14 amino acids. The CDR3, as DNA: TGCGCCAGCAGGATCGCAGGGGTTCGGGAGACCCAGTACTTC. Translation: CASRIAGVRETQYF.

This clonotype counts as medium-sized. The rearrangement joins TRBV6-1 to TRBJ1-4, with D possibly being TRBD1 (5 bases). CDR1 and CDR2 (germline): MNHNS, SASEGT. V dropped 6 bases and J dropped 12 bases, with 20 bases sitting between them. This CDR3 is 14 amino acids long. The CDR3, as DNA: TGTGCCAGCAGCGGAGGGGTAGGAGGGAGGGAACTGTTTTTT. It codes for CASSGGVGGRELFF.

By share, this clonotype ranks as medium-sized. The chain uses TRBV4-1 and TRBJ2-2, with D possibly being TRBD2 (6 bases). This CDR3 spans 16 amino acids. V gave up 8 bases and J gave up 6 bases, with 22 bases separating them. Germline V lookup: CDR1 MGHRA, CDR2 YSYEKL. The CDR3 nucleotides are TGCGCCAGCCAGAAAGATGTTGGCAGGGACTCCGGGGAGCTGTTTTTT. As protein: CASQKDVGRDSGELFF.

This clonotype was observed at least ten times. This chain uses TRBV30 with TRBJ2-3; weak D call: TRBD1 (6 bases). CDR1 is GTSNPN and CDR2 is SVGIG in the germline V gene (reference sequence). The CDR3 is 17 residues long. With 0 bases removed from V and 2 bases from J, the gap between germline ends came to 18 bases. CDR3: CAWSVRWTATFTDTQYF. The DNA of the CDR3 is TGTGCCTGGAGTGTACGCTGGACAGCAACCTTCACAGATACGCAGTATTTT.

This clonotype occurred many times. The chain recombines TRBV5-6 with TRBJ1-1; D call uncertain. CDR3 length: 14 residues. The germline CDR1 and CDR2 sequences are SGHDT and YYEEEE. The V end was cut by 1 base, the J end by 0 bases, with 7 bases between. The CDR3 nucleotides read TGTGCCAGCAGCTTGCCAGCCATGAACACTGAAGCTTTCTTT. Translating gives CASSLPAMNTEAFF. The full variable domain, completed using reference TRBV5-6 and TRBJ1-1, is DAGVTQSPTHLIKTRGQQVTLRCSPKSGHDTVSWYQQALGQGPQFIFQYYEEEERQRGNFPDRFSGHQFPNYSSELNVNALLLGDSALYLCASSLPAMNTEAFFGQGTRLTVV.

This clonotype was seen only a few times. The V and J genes are TRBV24-1 and TRBJ2-3; a weak D match, TRBD2 (5 bases). Trimming removed 6 bases from V and 4 bases from J, with 16 bases in between. This CDR3 is built from 15 residues. CDR1 is KGHDR and CDR2 is SFDVKD in the germline V gene. CDR3 coding DNA: TGTGCCACCAGTTCTGGACTCACGCCACCAGATACGCAGTATTTT. Its translation: CATSSGLTPPDTQYF.

This clonotype is termed medium-sized. The CDR3 loop is CASSFQGYPNQPQHF. The CDR3 DNA reads TGTGCCAGCAGCTTCCAAGGGTACCCCAATCAGCCCCAGCATTTT. The chain recombines TRBV5-6 with TRBJ1-5; D ambiguous. The CDR3 contains 15 residues. V shed 2 bases and J shed 3 bases, with 12 bases lying between them. CDR1 SGHDT and CDR2 YYEEEE come from the germline V gene.

This clonotype was seen repeatedly, ten times or more. The chain joins TRBV7-2 to TRBJ2-2, with D perhaps being TRBD1 or TRBD2 (6 bases each). V lost 0 bases and J lost 7, with 15 bases in between. In germline, CDR1 is SGHTA, CDR2 FQGNSA. This CDR3 spans 16 amino acids. The CDR3, as DNA: TGTGCCAGCAGCTTAGCAGGGGGGCCGCGGGACGGGGAGCTGTTTTTT. Encoded protein: CASSLAGGPRDGELFF.

In its sample, this clonotype is medium-sized. V and J are TRBV4-2 and TRBJ1-2, with unresolved D. Germline V gives CDR1 LGHNA, CDR2 YNFKEQ. The CDR3 length is 13 residues. V was shortened by 1 base and J by 4 bases, with 7 bases between the two germline ends. CDR3 amino acids: CASSQGLSYGYTF. CDR3 DNA: TGTGCCAGCAGCCAAGGGCTGAGCTATGGCTACACCTTC.

Many counts were recorded for this clonotype. This rearrangement joins TRBV19 to TRBJ1-4; D gene ambiguous. The length of the CDR3 is 14 residues. With 9 bases removed from V and 7 bases from J, the gap between germline ends came to 18 bases. Germline loops: CDR1 LNHDA, CDR2 SQIVND (reference sequence). Here the CDR3 reads CASNREGYREKLFF. DNA of the CDR3: TGTGCCAGCAACCGGGAGGGTTATCGTGAAAAACTGTTTTTT.

This clonotype is medium-sized (0.01 to 0.1%) within its sample. This chain uses TRBV14 with TRBJ2-7; 7 nucleotides align to TRBD1. The CDR3 length is 18 residues. CDR1 and CDR2 (germline): SGHDN, FVKESK. Germline trimming cut 5 bases from V and 3 bases from J; bases unmatched to any gene: 19. CDR3 coding DNA: TGTGCCAGCAGCTTTGGACAGGTCACAGCAAGAACGCACTACGAGCAGTACTTC. Its translation: CASSFGQVTARTHYEQYF.

This clonotype was seen ten or more times. The J gene is TRBJ1-2, the V gene TRBV20-1; the D is unclear. Looked up from germline, CDR1 is DFQATT and CDR2 is SNEGSKA (reference sequence). The ends were cut back, 6 bases at V and 12 bases at J, with 11 bases in the middle. The length of the CDR3 is 9 residues. CDR3 protein: CSAPHVNTF. The DNA of the CDR3 is TGCAGTGCCCCCCATGTGAACACCTTC.

This clonotype is labeled medium-sized. J is TRBJ2-4 and V is TRBV4-1; 7 bases are shared with TRBD1. V dropped 4 bases and J dropped 0; count of bases not matched to a gene: 18. Germline V gene sequence: CDR1 MGHRA, CDR2 YSYEKL. The CDR3 runs 20 residues. CDR3 amino acids: CASSPVGTEARLLAKNIQYF. CDR3 nucleotides: TGCGCCAGCAGCCCGGTAGGGACAGAAGCACGGTTACTAGCCAAAAACATTCAGTACTTC.

This clonotype is judged medium-sized. The J gene is TRBJ1-1, the V gene TRBV5-1; no firm D call. CDR1 and CDR2 (germline): SGHRS, YFSETQ. This CDR3 has 13 residues. Trimming cost V 0 bases and J 5 bases, with 8 bases left between them. DNA for the CDR3: TGCGCCAGCAGCTTGGAATGGGGAACTGAAGCTTTCTTT. Its translation: CASSLEWGTEAFF.

This clonotype has at least ten counts. The rearrangement joins TRBV5-6 to TRBJ2-1; 12 bases fit TRBD2. Germline V gene sequence: CDR1 SGHDT, CDR2 YYEEEE. The V gene end was trimmed by 1 base and the J gene end by 6 bases; junction bases not matched to a gene: 8. The CDR3 is 17 amino acids. The CDR3 loop is CASSLLASGGAFNEQFF. The CDR3 nucleotides are TGTGCCAGCAGCTTGTTGGCTAGCGGGGGGGCATTCAATGAGCAGTTCTTC.

Within the sample, this clonotype is medium-sized. The chain is built from TRBV7-2 and TRBJ2-3; D tentatively fits TRBD1 or TRBD2 (6 bases each). This CDR3 is 13 amino acids long. Germline V lookup: CDR1 SGHTA, CDR2 FQGNSA. V lost 5 bases and J lost 8, with 14 bases in between. The CDR3 protein is CASSARGQVTQYF. In nucleotides, the CDR3 is TGTGCCAGCAGCGCCCGGGGGCAGGTTACGCAGTATTTT.

By share, this clonotype counts as medium-sized. V usage is TRBV29-1 and J usage is TRBJ2-5; 7 nucleotides line up with TRBD2. The V gene end was trimmed by 2 bases and the J gene end by 5 bases; junction bases not matched to a gene: 5. From germline, CDR1 is SQVTM and CDR2 ANQGSEA. The CDR3 has 13 residues. The CDR3 nucleotides read TGCAGCGTTGAACAGGGAGGGTGGGAGACCCAGTACTTC. Translating gives CSVEQGGWETQYF.

The sample holds many counts of this clonotype. The chain recombines TRBV12-3 or TRBV12-4 with TRBJ2-6; the D is unclear. The CDR3 length is 15 residues. The V and J ends lost 7 bases and 1 base respectively, with 11 bases between them. The CDR3 is CASTMAPSGANVLTF. The CDR3 DNA is TGTGCCAGCACCATGGCCCCTTCTGGGGCCAACGTCCTGACTTTC.

The table lists this clonotype with many counts. The chain employs TRBV12-3 or TRBV12-4 and TRBJ2-5; TRBD2 aligns across 10 bases. The CDR3 runs to 16 residues. Unmatched junction bases numbered 7, after V lost 6 bases and J lost 0 bases. CDR3 nucleotides: TGTGCCAGCAGCGGGACTAGCGATATTTACCAAGAGACCCAGTACTTC. Its protein product is CASSGTSDIYQETQYF.

This clonotype was counted many times. Written as DNA, the CDR3 is TGCGCCAGCAGCATACAGAGCTCTGGGGCCAACGTCCTGACTTTC. Translation: CASSIQSSGANVLTF. This rearrangement joins TRBV5-1 to TRBJ2-6, with unresolved D. The germline gives CDR1 SGHRS, CDR2 YFSETQ. Trimming removed 4 bases at V and 0 bases at J, with 8 bases between. This CDR3 is built from 15 residues.